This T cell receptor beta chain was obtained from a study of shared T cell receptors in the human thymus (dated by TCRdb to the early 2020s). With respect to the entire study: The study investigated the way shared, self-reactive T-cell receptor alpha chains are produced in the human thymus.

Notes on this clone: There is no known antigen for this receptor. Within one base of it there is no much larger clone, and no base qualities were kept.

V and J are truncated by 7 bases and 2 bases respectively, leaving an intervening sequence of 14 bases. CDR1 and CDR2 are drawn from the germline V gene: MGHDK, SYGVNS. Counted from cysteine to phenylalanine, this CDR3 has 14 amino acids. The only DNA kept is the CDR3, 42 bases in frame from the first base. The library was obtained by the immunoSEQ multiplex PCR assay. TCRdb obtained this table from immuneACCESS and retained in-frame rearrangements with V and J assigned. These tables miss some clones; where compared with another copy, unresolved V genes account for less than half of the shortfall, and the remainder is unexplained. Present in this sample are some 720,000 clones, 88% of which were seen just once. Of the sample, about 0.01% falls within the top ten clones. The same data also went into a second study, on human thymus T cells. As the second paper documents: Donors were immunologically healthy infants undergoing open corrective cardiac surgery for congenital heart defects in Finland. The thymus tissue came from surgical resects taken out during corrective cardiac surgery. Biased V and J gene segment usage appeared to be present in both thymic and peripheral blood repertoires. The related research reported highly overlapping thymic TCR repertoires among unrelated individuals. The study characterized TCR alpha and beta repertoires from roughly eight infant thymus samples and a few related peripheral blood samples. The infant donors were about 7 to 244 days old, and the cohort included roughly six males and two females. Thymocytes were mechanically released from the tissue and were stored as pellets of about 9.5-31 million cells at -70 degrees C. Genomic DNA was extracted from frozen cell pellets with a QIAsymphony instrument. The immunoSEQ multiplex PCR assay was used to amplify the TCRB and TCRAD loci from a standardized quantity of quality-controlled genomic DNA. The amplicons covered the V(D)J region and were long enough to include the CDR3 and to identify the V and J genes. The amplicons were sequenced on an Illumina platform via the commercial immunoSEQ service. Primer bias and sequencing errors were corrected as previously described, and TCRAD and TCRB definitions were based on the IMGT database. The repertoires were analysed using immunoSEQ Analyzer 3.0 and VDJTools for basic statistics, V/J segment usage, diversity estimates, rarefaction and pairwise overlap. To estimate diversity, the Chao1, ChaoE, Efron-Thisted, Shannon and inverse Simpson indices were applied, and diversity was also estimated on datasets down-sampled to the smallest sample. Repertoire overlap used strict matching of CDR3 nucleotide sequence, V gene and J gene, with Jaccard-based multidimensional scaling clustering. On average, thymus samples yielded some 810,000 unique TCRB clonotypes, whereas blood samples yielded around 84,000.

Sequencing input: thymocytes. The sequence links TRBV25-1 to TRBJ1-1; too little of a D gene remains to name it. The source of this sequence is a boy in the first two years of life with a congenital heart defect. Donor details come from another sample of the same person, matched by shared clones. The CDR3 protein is CASNGPEGNTEAFF. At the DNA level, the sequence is TGTGCCAGCAACGGGCCCGAGGGCAACACTGAAGCTTTCTTT.